The rows below give T cell receptor beta chains drawn from one sample of a study of blood T cells in healthy people across ages. TCRdb ran MiXCR on the 5' RACE reads and lists one entry per CDR3 protein. The table shows roughly 2 million distinct CDR3 sequences, with just under 50% occurring only once. Sequencing was done on a sample of blood. Receptors were obtained from a woman between 40 and 50 years old in good health. Each CDR3 is given with its conserved first and last residue. Each record gives: J gene, clone size, CDR3 length, V gene, D gene, CDR3 protein, CDR3 DNA. D genes are given only for firm matches. Expanded clones get a size class; other rows say once, few or many, or leave the size out.

TRBJ2-2 | - | 14 | TRBV13 | - | CASSWAHPTGELFF | TGTGCCAGCAGCTGGGCACATCCCACCGGGGAGCTGTTTTTT
TRBJ1-5 | few | 14 | TRBV20-1 | - | CSARVGRSNQPQHF | TGCAGTGCTAGAGTTGGACGGAGCAATCAGCCCCAGCATTTT
TRBJ1-1 | once | 15 | TRBV6-1 | - | CASSEFGGLNTEAFF | TGTGCCAGCAGTGAATTTGGGGGGCTGAACACTGAAGCTTTCTTT
TRBJ2-7 | - | 14 | TRBV20-1 | TRBD1 | CSARVGTGRYEQYF | TGCAGTGCTAGAGTGGGGACAGGGCGGTACGAGCAGTACTTC
TRBJ2-1 | few | 11 | TRBV20-1 | - | CSASLQGKQFF | TGCAGTGCTAGTTTACAGGGAAAGCAGTTCTTC
TRBJ2-1 | once | 14 | TRBV12-3/TRBV12-4 | - | CASSIVSSDNEQFF | TGTGCCAGCAGTATAGTGTCGAGTGACAATGAGCAGTTCTTC
TRBJ2-1 | few | 15 | TRBV12-3/TRBV12-4 | TRBD2 | CASSPFSGAYNEQFF | TGTGCCAGCAGTCCCTTCAGCGGGGCCTACAATGAGCAGTTCTTC
TRBJ2-1 | - | 12 | TRBV2 | - | CASDGQDNEQFF | TGTGCCAGCGACGGTCAAGACAATGAGCAGTTCTTC
TRBJ1-6 | - | 15 | TRBV5-6 | TRBD1 | CASSLEQGVNSPLHF | TGTGCCAGCAGCTTGGAACAGGGGGTCAATTCACCCCTCCACTTT
TRBJ2-5 | - | 14 | TRBV7-2 | - | CASSRGLLQETQYF | TGTGCCAGCAGCCGCGGACTATTACAAGAGACCCAGTACTTC
TRBJ2-1 | once | 13 | TRBV7-2 | - | CASRVGGPNEQFF | TGTGCCAGCCGCGTCGGGGGCCCCAATGAGCAGTTCTTC
TRBJ2-1 | - | 17 | TRBV18 | - | CASSRDGGLSSYNQQFF | TGTGCCAGCTCCCGCGATGGGGGGCTAAGCTCCTACAATCAGCAGTTCTTC
TRBJ1-2 | - | 15 | TRBV12-3/TRBV12-4 | TRBD1 | CASRDRTGQGGGYTF | TGTGCCAGCAGGGATCGAACTGGACAGGGTGGTGGCTACACCTTC
TRBJ2-6 | - | 15 | TRBV20-1 | - | CSASKGGSGANVLTF | TGCAGTGCTTCGAAGGGGGGCTCTGGGGCCAACGTCCTGACTTTC
TRBJ2-1 | few | 15 | TRBV7-3 | - | CASSFGGGQYNEQFF | TGTGCCAGCAGCTTCGGCGGGGGCCAATACAATGAGCAGTTCTTC
TRBJ2-2 | - | 16 | TRBV6-2/TRBV6-3 | - | CASSYSGGNVVGELFF | TGTGCCAGCAGTTATTCAGGAGGGAATGTCGTCGGGGAGCTGTTTTTT
TRBJ1-5 | - | 15 | TRBV5-1 | - | CASSLAGDPNQPQHF | TGCGCCAGCAGCTTGGCAGGGGACCCTAATCAGCCCCAGCATTTT
TRBJ2-1 | few | 16 | TRBV3-1 | TRBD1 | CASSQEGRGHQFEQFF | TGTGCCAGCAGCCAAGAGGGCAGGGGGCACCAATTCGAGCAGTTCTTC
TRBJ2-2 | - | 16 | TRBV9 | TRBD1 | CASSWGQATNTGELFF | TGTGCCAGCAGCTGGGGACAGGCAACGAACACCGGGGAGCTGTTTTTT
TRBJ1-1 | - | 11 | TRBV5-1 | - | CASSLGREAFF | TGTGCCAGCAGTTTAGGAAGAGAAGCTTTCTTT
TRBJ2-7 | - | 16 | TRBV6-2/TRBV6-3 | - | CASSYSRDTLSYEQYF | TGTGCCAGCAGTTATTCCCGGGACACCCTCTCCTACGAGCAGTACTTC
TRBJ2-7 | - | 13 | TRBV3-1 | - | CASSKDPGYEQYF | TGTGCCAGCAGCAAGGACCCCGGCTACGAGCAGTACTTC
TRBJ2-7 | few | 15 | TRBV7-2 | TRBD2 | CASSSRTSGAYEQYF | TGTGCCAGCAGCTCCCGGACTAGCGGGGCCTACGAGCAGTACTTC
TRBJ2-7 | - | 13 | TRBV20-1 | TRBD1 | CSAPDRAVFEQYF | TGCAGTGCCCCGGACAGGGCCGTCTTTGAGCAGTACTTC
TRBJ2-1 | - | 17 | TRBV4-2 | - | CARSQDPRGGSYNEQFF | TGTGCCAGAAGCCAAGATCCTAGGGGGGGTTCCTACAATGAGCAGTTCTTC
TRBJ2-1 | - | 14 | TRBV28 | - | CASSSGTREFEQFF | TGTGCCAGCAGCTCCGGGACCAGGGAATTTGAGCAGTTCTTC
TRBJ2-3 | - | 17 | TRBV5-6 | TRBD1 | CASSLWDRGHSTDTQYF | TGTGCCAGCAGCTTGTGGGACAGGGGGCACAGCACAGATACGCAGTATTTT
TRBJ2-3 | - | 13 | TRBV29-1 | - | CSAPGPSPDTQYF | TGCAGCGCTCCGGGACCCTCCCCAGATACGCAGTATTTT
TRBJ2-1 | - | 13 | TRBV10-3 | - | CAISESRTGEQFF | TGTGCCATCAGTGAGAGCAGGACGGGTGAGCAGTTCTTC
TRBJ2-3 | few | 15 | TRBV10-2 | - | CASRGSGSRADTQYF | TGCGCCAGCAGAGGCTCAGGGTCGAGGGCGGATACGCAGTATTTT
TRBJ2-7 | few | 14 | TRBV5-6 | - | CASSWGRLPYEQYF | TGTGCCAGCAGCTGGGGCAGGTTACCCTACGAGCAGTACTTC
TRBJ2-3 | - | 19 | TRBV20-1 | TRBD2 | CSARWQRGRASGVTDTQYF | TGCAGTGCTCGATGGCAGAGGGGGAGGGCTAGCGGGGTCACAGATACGCAGTATTTT
TRBJ1-2 | - | 17 | TRBV6-2/TRBV6-3 | - | CASSYGGVTVEDHGYTF | TGTGCCAGCAGTTACGGAGGGGTTACGGTTGAGGACCATGGCTACACCTTC
TRBJ2-5 | - | 17 | TRBV7-6 | TRBD2 | CASSLGIEGGYQETQYF | TGTGCCAGCAGCTTAGGAATCGAGGGAGGGTACCAAGAGACCCAGTACTTC
TRBJ2-1 | few | 14 | TRBV10-3 | - | CAISLAPSYNEQFF | TGTGCCATCAGTCTAGCGCCTTCCTACAATGAGCAGTTCTTC
TRBJ2-5 | - | 11 | TRBV14 | - | CASRIGVTQYF | TGTGCCAGCAGAATCGGGGTGACCCAGTACTTC
TRBJ2-4 | - | 15 | TRBV6-1 | - | CASGGGRDAKNIQYF | TGTGCCAGCGGGGGTGGCCGGGATGCCAAAAACATTCAGTACTTC
TRBJ2-5 | - | 12 | TRBV18 | - | CASAPDQETQYF | TGTGCCAGCGCACCAGATCAGGAGACCCAGTACTTC
TRBJ2-3 | - | 17 | TRBV6-1 | TRBD2 | CASSPPRRTSGGYTQYF | TGTGCCAGCAGTCCCCCGCGTCGGACTAGCGGGGGATATACGCAGTATTTT
TRBJ1-1 | - | 16 | TRBV5-5 | - | CASSPWRGSENTEAFF | TGTGCCAGCAGCCCCTGGCGGGGTTCTGAGAACACTGAAGCTTTCTTT
TRBJ2-6 | - | 16 | TRBV9 | - | CASSVHPDSGANVLTF | TGTGCCAGCAGCGTTCACCCAGACTCTGGGGCCAACGTCCTGACTTTC
TRBJ1-2 | - | 14 | TRBV4-1 | - | CASSQDRILYGYTF | TGCGCCAGCAGCCAAGACAGAATCCTCTATGGCTACACCTTC
TRBJ2-5 | few | 16 | TRBV9 | - | CASSAEGGESYETQYF | TGTGCCAGCAGCGCCGAGGGCGGCGAAAGCTACGAGACCCAGTACTTC
TRBJ2-7 | - | 16 | TRBV20-1 | - | CSARDLASDTGGEQYF | TGCAGTGCTAGAGATCTCGCATCGGACACTGGGGGCGAGCAGTACTTC
TRBJ2-7 | - | 15 | TRBV20-1 | TRBD2 | CSARAQRDGRYEQYF | TGCAGTGCTAGAGCTCAGCGGGACGGACGCTACGAGCAGTACTTC
TRBJ1-2 | - | 14 | TRBV7-6 | - | CASSLTRPDYGYTF | TGTGCCAGCAGCTTAACGCGTCCGGACTATGGCTACACCTTC
TRBJ2-3 | - | 14 | TRBV4-3 | TRBD1 | CASSQGRQGDTQYF | TGCGCCAGCAGCCAAGGAAGACAGGGGGATACGCAGTATTTT
TRBJ1-4 | - | 12 | TRBV28 | - | CASRLQGWKLFF | TGTGCCAGCCGCTTGCAGGGGTGGAAACTGTTTTTT
TRBJ1-2 | - | 12 | TRBV15 | - | CATSRERDGYTF | TGTGCCACCAGCAGAGAGCGGGATGGCTACACCTTC
TRBJ2-7 | - | 17 | TRBV15 | TRBD1 | CATSRDYTGTGFYEQYF | TGTGCCACCAGCAGAGATTATACCGGGACAGGGTTCTACGAGCAGTACTTC